This T cell receptor (beta chain) was profiled in a study of T-cell reconstitution after alpha-beta-depleted transplantation in children. Overall study results and limits: Reportedly, alpha-beta T cells present about two months post-transplant originated from several hundred expanded clones of graft origin. Some patients' high day-60 TCRbeta diversity was traced to surviving recipient T cells and thymic progenitors. T-cell counts and diversity at one year following transplant were attributed mainly to newly produced T cells.

A library of TCRbeta sequences, prepared with unique molecular identifiers, was generated. TCRdb reprocessed the PCR reads via MiXCR and lists one record per CDR3 protein. Here the sample spans hundreds of thousands of distinct CDR3 sequences, roughly 15% being singletons. Concerning this clonotype: Its antigen is as yet unknown.

In germline, CDR1 is KGHSH, CDR2 LQKENI. The CDR3 spans 12 residues. The V end lost 6 bases, the J end lost 5 bases, and 11 bases lay between the germline ends. This TCR derives from a male patient aged 5 to 17 who had a stem cell transplant for acute lymphoblastic leukemia, so the T cells may come from the graft donor. Sequencing used PBMCs, mostly from graft donor cells, obtained 360 days after TCRalphabeta/CD19-depleted stem cell transplant. The chain employs TRBV18 and TRBJ2-7; no definite D call. CDR3 protein: CASSGQSNEQYF. DNA of the CDR3: TGTGCCAGCTCCGGGCAATCCAACGAGCAGTACTTC.